The 17 T cell receptor beta chains presented below share a single source sample, sequenced in a study of post-analysis software for immune sequencing data. Study-wide results and caveats: In patients, roughly five TRBV segments were more frequent than in controls, with TRBV5-6, TRBV5-1 and TRBV20-1 among them.

Included in the TCR beta cDNA libraries were unique molecular identifiers. TCRdb reanalysed the PCR reads using MiXCR and keeps one entry per CDR3 protein. The sample consists of hundreds of thousands of distinct CDR3 sequences, about 40% of them appearing once. Their antigens remain unidentified. The sample comprised blood. The source of these receptors is a girl between 10 and 17 years old with multiple sclerosis.

The chain recombines TRBV6-6 with TRBJ2-3; the D gene is possibly TRBD2 (6 bases). CDR1 is MNHNY and CDR2 is SVGAGI in the germline V gene (reference sequence). The CDR3 spans 15 residues. Trimming shortened V by 5 bases and J by 1 base, and 13 bases separated the two germline ends. The CDR3 reads CASSPRDSRTDTQYF. CDR3 nucleotide sequence: TGTGCCAGCAGTCCCCGGGACTCCCGCACAGATACGCAGTATTTT.

This clonotype was detected a few times. This rearrangement joins TRBV21-1 to TRBJ2-5; the D call in the table, TRBD1, was not verified against the DNA. TRBV21-1 is recorded as a pseudogene. This CDR3 spans 16 amino acids. The CDR3 region has the DNA TGTGCCAGCAGCACCGGGGAGACAAGGGGACAAGAGACCCAGTACTTC. Amino acid sequence: CASSTGETRGQETQYF.

V is TRBV20-1 and J is TRBJ1-1; D is unclear. The CDR3 is 15 residues long. In germline, CDR1 is DFQATT, CDR2 SNEGSKA (reference sequence). Trimming took 0 bases from V and 1 from J, leaving 12 bases between them. In DNA form, the CDR3 reads TGCAGTGCTAGAGATCACGGAACAGCGAACACTGAAGCTTTCTTT. Its protein is CSARDHGTANTEAFF.

The gene calls are TRBV20-1 and TRBJ2-7, with 8 bases fitting TRBD1. The CDR3 runs 12 residues. V shed 3 bases and J 4 bases; nucleotides not matched to a gene: 2. The V gene's germline CDR1 is DFQATT and CDR2 SNEGSKA (reference sequence). The DNA of the CDR3 is TGCAGTGCTAGCAGGGGGCGGTACGAGCAGTACTTC. It specifies CSASRGRYEQYF.

This CDR3 is CASSPGRTNYGYTF. CDR3 coding DNA: TGTGCCAGCAGCCCCGGGAGGACTAACTATGGCTACACCTTC. The J gene is TRBJ1-2, the V gene TRBV7-2; D is undetermined. Trimming took 5 bases from V and 0 from J, leaving 10 bases between them. This CDR3 region has 14 residues. Germline assignment: CDR1 SGHTA and CDR2 FQGNSA.

V usage is TRBV12-3 or TRBV12-4 and J usage is TRBJ1-1; D possibly corresponds to TRBD1 (6 bases). This CDR3 has 12 residues. Trimming removed 6 bases from V and 5 bases from J, with 10 bases in between. CDR3 DNA: TGTGCCAGCAGCCCACAGGGAACTGAAGCTTTCTTT. Encoded protein: CASSPQGTEAFF.

J is TRBJ1-1 and V is TRBV12-3 or TRBV12-4; D may be TRBD1 (6 bases). The CDR3 consists of 13 residues. Trimming removed 5 bases at V and 2 bases at J, with 9 bases between. In DNA form, the CDR3 reads TGTGCCAGCAGTGACAGGTCTAACACTGAAGCTTTCTTT. The encoded protein is CASSDRSNTEAFF.

The chain joins TRBV20-1 to TRBJ2-7, with D possibly being TRBD1 (8 bases). The CDR3 is 14 amino acids. Deletions cut 6 bases from V and 0 bases from J, with 15 bases between. Germline CDR1 is DFQATT and CDR2 is SNEGSKA (reference sequence). The CDR3 here is CSAGGQGASYEQYF. Here the CDR3 DNA reads TGCAGTGCCGGGGGGCAGGGGGCCTCCTACGAGCAGTACTTC.

The chain is built from TRBV7-2 and TRBJ1-5, with D possibly TRBD1 on 5 matching bases. In germline, CDR1 is SGHTA, CDR2 FQGNSA. There are 16 residues in the CDR3. V was shortened by 5 bases and J by 3 bases, with 17 bases between the two germline ends. The CDR3 sequence is CASSLYGTEDNQPQHF. DNA for the CDR3: TGTGCCAGCAGCCTCTACGGGACTGAAGACAATCAGCCCCAGCATTTT.

This clonotype appeared a few times. This chain connects TRBV20-1 to TRBJ2-5; 11 bases are a match to TRBD1. CDR1 is DFQATT, CDR2 SNEGSKA, per germline (reference sequence). Trimming removed 0 bases from V and 6 bases from J; junction bases left unmatched: 6. This CDR3 has 15 amino acids. CDR3 nucleotide sequence: TGCAGTGCTAGAGATAGGACAGGGGGCACAAAGACCCAGTACTTC. Translation: CSARDRTGGTKTQYF.

The genes are TRBV5-5 and TRBJ1-2; 10 nucleotides line up with TRBD1. The length of the CDR3 is 13 residues. Looked up from germline, CDR1 is SGHKS and CDR2 is YYEKEE (reference sequence). The V and J ends lost 3 bases and 8 bases, in that order; junction bases with no gene match: 4. CDR3: CASSWGQGRGYTF. The CDR3 nucleotides read TGTGCCAGCAGCTGGGGACAGGGGAGAGGCTACACCTTC.

This clonotype was detected a few times. This sequence joins TRBV20-1 and TRBJ2-7; 13 bases fit TRBD2. The CDR3 length is 15 residues. Germline CDR1 and CDR2: DFQATT and SNEGSKA (reference sequence). V was clipped by 4 bases and J by 3 bases; unmatched bases: 6. CDR3 protein: CSAMSGTSGVYEQYF. In DNA form, the CDR3 reads TGCAGTGCTATGTCCGGGACTAGCGGGGTCTACGAGCAGTACTTC.

The V and J genes are TRBV7-3 and TRBJ2-1; no firm D call. V lost 3 bases to trimming and J lost 8 bases, with 11 bases between them. The CDR3 runs to 13 residues. In germline, CDR1 is SGHTA, CDR2 FQGTGA. The CDR3 is CASSFALGDEQFF. The DNA for the CDR3 is TGTGCCAGCAGCTTCGCCCTTGGGGATGAGCAGTTCTTC.

The CDR3 here is CASRHPGQRRANYGYTF. The CDR3 DNA is TGTGCCAGCAGGCACCCGGGACAGAGGCGGGCTAACTATGGCTACACCTTC. The gene calls are TRBV11-2 and TRBJ1-2; 7 bases match TRBD1. Trimming took 6 bases from V and 0 from J; bases not matched to a gene: 13. The CDR3 sequence is 17 residues long. Germline CDR1 and CDR2: SGHAT and FQNNGV.

The rearrangement joins TRBV7-2 to TRBJ1-4; D is unresolved. The germline V and J ends were trimmed by 0 bases and 8 bases, with 4 bases remaining between them. CDR1 SGHTA and CDR2 FQGNSA come from the germline V gene. This CDR3 has 12 amino acids. CDR3 bases: TGTGCCAGCAGCTTAGCCCCGGAAAAACTGTTTTTT. It specifies CASSLAPEKLFF.

The table lists this clonotype with a few counts. This rearrangement joins TRBV6-5 to TRBJ1-2, with D possibly matching TRBD1 (6 bases). The V end was cut by 3 bases, the J end by 8 bases, with 16 bases between. CDR1 and CDR2 (germline): MNHEY, SVGAGI. This CDR3 is built from 14 residues. CDR3 DNA sequence: TGTGCCAGCAGTTATATCCCCCCCAGGGGCGGCTACACCTTC. Encoded protein: CASSYIPPRGGYTF.

This clonotype was recorded at least ten times. This sequence joins TRBV5-1 and TRBJ1-1; D is perhaps TRBD1 (5 bases). This CDR3 is 15 amino acids long. V shed 4 bases and J shed 1 base, with 14 bases lying between them. Germline V gene data show CDR1 as SGHRS and CDR2 as YFSETQ. CDR3 bases: TGCGCCAGCAGCCGGGGCGGGGCGGAGAACACTGAAGCTTTCTTT. This gives the protein CASSRGGAENTEAFF.